This section outlines one T cell receptor (beta chain) sequence together with its context. These data originate in a study of blood T cell repertoires in COVID-19. Study background: Sites in the United States, Italy and Spain provided acute and convalescent COVID-19 samples.

The assay was immunoSEQ multiplex PCR, and TCRdb's table has in-frame clones only and misses some. The sample lists 650,000 to 800,000 clones; 85% to 90% were seen once. Trimming removed 5 bases at V and 3 bases at J, with 2 bases between. The CDR3 consists of 11 residues. Germline loops: CDR1 MNHEY, CDR2 SMNVEV (reference sequence). This chain joins TRBV27 and TRBJ2-1; no reliable D call. The clonotype comes from a woman younger than 35 with acute or convalescent COVID-19. The sequenced sample consisted of peripheral blood. CDR3 coding DNA: TGTGCCAGCAGTCTCTACAATGAGCAGTTCTTC. Translated, it gives CASSLYNEQFF.